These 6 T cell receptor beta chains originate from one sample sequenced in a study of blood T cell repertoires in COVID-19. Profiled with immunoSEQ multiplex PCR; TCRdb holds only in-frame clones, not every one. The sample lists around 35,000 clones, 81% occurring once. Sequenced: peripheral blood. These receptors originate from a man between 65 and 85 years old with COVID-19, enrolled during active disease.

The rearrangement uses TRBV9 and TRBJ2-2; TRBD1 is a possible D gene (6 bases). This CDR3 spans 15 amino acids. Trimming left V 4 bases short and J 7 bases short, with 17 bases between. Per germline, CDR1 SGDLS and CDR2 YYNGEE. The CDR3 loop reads CASSSRQGHGGELFF. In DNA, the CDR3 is TGTGCCAGCAGCTCGCGCCAGGGGCACGGCGGGGAGCTGTTTTTT.

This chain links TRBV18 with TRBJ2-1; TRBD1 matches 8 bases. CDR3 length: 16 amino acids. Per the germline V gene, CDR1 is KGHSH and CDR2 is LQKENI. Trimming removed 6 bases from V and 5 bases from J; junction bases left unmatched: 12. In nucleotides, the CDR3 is TGTGCCAGCTCTCAGGGGGCTCGCGGGATTGACAATGAGCAGTTCTTC. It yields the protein CASSQGARGIDNEQFF. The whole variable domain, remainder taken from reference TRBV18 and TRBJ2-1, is NAGVMQNPRHLVRRRGQEARLRCSPMKGHSHVYWYRQLPEEGLKFMVYLQKENIIDESGMPKERFSAEFPKEGPSILRIQQVVRGDSAAYFCASSQGARGIDNEQFFGPGTRLTVL.

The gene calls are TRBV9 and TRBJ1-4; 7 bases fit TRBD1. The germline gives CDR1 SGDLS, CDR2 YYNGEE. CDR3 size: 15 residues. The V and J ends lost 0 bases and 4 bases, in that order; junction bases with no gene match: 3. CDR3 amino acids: CASSVGGGYNEKLFF. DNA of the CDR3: TGTGCCAGCAGCGTAGGAGGGGGCTATAATGAAAAACTGTTTTTT.

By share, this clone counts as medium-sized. CDR3 sequence reads: CASSHEPRGWTSGRARPEQYF. The CDR3 DNA sequence: TGTGCCAGCAGCCACGAACCGAGAGGATGGACTAGCGGGAGGGCTCGACCCGAGCAGTACTTC. The J gene is TRBJ2-7, the V gene TRBV3-1 (or the pseudogene TRBV3-2); TRBD2 matches 15 bases. CDR3 length: 21 amino acids. Trimming removed 3 bases from V and 6 bases from J; junction bases left unmatched: 21. CDR1 is LGHDT, CDR2 YNNKEL, per germline (reference sequence).

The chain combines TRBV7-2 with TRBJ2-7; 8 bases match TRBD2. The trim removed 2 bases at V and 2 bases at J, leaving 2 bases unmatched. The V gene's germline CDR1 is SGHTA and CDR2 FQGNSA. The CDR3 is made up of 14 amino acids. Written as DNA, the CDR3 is TGTGCCAGCAGCTTATCGGGAGGGCCCTACGAGCAGTACTTC. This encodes CASSLSGGPYEQYF.

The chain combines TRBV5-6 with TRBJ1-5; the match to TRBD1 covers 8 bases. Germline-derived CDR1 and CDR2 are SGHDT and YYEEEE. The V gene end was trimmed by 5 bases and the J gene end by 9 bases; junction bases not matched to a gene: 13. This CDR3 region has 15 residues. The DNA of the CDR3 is TGTGCCAGCAGTCCCAGGGGGCAGAGGTCATCGCCCCAGCATTTT. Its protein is CASSPRGQRSSPQHF. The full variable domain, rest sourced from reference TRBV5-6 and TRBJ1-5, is DAGVTQSPTHLIKTRGQQVTLRCSPKSGHDTVSWYQQALGQGPQFIFQYYEEEERQRGNFPDRFSGHQFPNYSSELNVNALLLGDSALYLCASSPRGQRSSPQHFGDGTRLSIL.